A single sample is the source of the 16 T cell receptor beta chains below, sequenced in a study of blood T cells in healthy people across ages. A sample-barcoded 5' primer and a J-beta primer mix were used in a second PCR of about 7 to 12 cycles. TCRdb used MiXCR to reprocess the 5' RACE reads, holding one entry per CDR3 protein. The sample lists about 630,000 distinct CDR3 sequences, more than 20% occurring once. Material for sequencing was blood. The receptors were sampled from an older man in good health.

The CDR3 loop is CASSSQGMDYGYTF. Written as DNA, the CDR3 is TGCGCCAGCAGTTCTCAGGGAATGGACTATGGCTACACCTTC. V usage is TRBV5-1 and J usage is TRBJ1-2; maybe TRBD1 (5 bases). Germline V lookup: CDR1 SGHRS, CDR2 YFSETQ. The V end lost 5 bases, the J end lost 3 bases, and 14 bases lay between the germline ends. CDR3 size: 14 residues.

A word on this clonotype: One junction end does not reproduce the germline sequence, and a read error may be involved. For the CDR3, the DNA is TGTGCCAGCAGCCTGGGGCAGAACACCGGGGTGCTGTTTTTT. Residues: CASSLGQNTGVLFF. This chain links TRBV5-6 with TRBJ2-2, with D perhaps given as TRBD1 or TRBD2 (5 bases each). Germline V gene lookup returns CDR1 SGHDT and CDR2 YYEEEE. The CDR3 has 14 amino acids. Based on the CDR3 plus reference TRBV5-6 and TRBJ2-2, the full variable domain is DAGVTQSPTHLIKTRGQQVTLRCSPKSGHDTVSWYQQALGQGPQFIFQYYEEEERQRGNFPDRFSGHQFPNYSSELNVNALLLGDSALYLCASSLGQNTGVLFFGEGSRLTVL.

CDR3 coding DNA: TGTGCCAGCAGCCGACTCGGAGCGGGGGGCCAAGAGACCCAGTACTTC. It specifies CASSRLGAGGQETQYF. This sequence joins TRBV5-5 and TRBJ2-5; 9 bases are shared with TRBD2. V shed 4 bases and J 1 base; nucleotides not matched to a gene: 8. The CDR3 spans 16 residues. CDR1 and CDR2 (germline): SGHKS, YYEKEE (reference sequence). Filled out from reference TRBV5-5 and TRBJ2-5, the complete variable domain reads DAGVTQSPTHLIKTRGQQVTLRCSPISGHKSVSWYQQVLGQGPQFIFQYYEKEERGRGNFPDRFSARQFPNYSSELNVNALLLGDSALYLCASSRLGAGGQETQYFGPGTRLLVL.

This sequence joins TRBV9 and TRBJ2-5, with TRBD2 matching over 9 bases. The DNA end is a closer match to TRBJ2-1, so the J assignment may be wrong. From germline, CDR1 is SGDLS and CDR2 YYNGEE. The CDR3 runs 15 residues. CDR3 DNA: TGTGCCAGCAGCGAGAGCGGGAGGAGTACCTATGAGCAGTTCTTC. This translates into CASSESGRSTYEQFF.

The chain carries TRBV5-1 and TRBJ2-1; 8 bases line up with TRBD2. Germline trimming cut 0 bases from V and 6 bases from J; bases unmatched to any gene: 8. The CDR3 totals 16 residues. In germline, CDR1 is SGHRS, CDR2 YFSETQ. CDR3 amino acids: CASSLVSAGVGNEQFF. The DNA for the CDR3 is TGCGCCAGCAGCTTGGTTTCAGCGGGAGTGGGCAATGAGCAGTTCTTC.

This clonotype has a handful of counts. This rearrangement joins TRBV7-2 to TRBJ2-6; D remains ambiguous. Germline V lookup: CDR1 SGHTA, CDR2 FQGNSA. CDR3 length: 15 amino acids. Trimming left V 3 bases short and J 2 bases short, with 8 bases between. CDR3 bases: TGTGCCAGCAGCTTGGGCTCTCCTGGGGCCAACGTCCTGACTTTC. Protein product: CASSLGSPGANVLTF.

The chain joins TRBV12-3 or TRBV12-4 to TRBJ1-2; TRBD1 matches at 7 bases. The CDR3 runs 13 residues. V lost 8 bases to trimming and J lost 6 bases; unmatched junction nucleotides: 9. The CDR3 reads CASFGQAVDGYTF. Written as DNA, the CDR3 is TGTGCCAGCTTCGGACAGGCCGTGGATGGCTACACCTTC.

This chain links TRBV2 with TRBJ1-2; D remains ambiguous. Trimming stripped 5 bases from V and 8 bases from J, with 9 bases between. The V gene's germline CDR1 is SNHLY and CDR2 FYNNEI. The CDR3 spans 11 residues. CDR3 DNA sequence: TGTGCCAGCAGTCGCGCCATGGGCTACACCTTC. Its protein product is CASSRAMGYTF. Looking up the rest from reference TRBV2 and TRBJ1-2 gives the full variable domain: EPEVTQTPSHQVTQMGQEVILRCVPISNHLYFYWYRQILGQKVEFLVSFYNNEISEKSEIFDDQFSVERPDGSNFTLKIRSTKLEDSAMYFCASSRAMGYTFGSGTRLTVV.

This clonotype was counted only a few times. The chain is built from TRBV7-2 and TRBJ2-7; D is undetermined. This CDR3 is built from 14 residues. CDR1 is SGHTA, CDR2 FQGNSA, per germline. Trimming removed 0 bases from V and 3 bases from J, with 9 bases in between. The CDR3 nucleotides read TGTGCCAGCAGCTTAGCGATCCAAAGCTACGAGCAGTACTTC. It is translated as CASSLAIQSYEQYF.

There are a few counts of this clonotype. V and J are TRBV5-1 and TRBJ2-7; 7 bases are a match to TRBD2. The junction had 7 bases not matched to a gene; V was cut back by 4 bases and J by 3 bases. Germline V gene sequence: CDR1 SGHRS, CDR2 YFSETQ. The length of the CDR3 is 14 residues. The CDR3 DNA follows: TGCGCCAGCAGCCGCGCGGGAGAGTACTACGAGCAGTACTTC. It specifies CASSRAGEYYEQYF.

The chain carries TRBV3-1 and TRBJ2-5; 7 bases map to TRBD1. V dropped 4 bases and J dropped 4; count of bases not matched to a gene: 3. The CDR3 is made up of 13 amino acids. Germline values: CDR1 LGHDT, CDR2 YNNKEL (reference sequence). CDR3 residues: CASSRNRGETQYF. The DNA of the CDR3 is TGTGCCAGCAGCCGAAACAGGGGAGAGACCCAGTACTTC.

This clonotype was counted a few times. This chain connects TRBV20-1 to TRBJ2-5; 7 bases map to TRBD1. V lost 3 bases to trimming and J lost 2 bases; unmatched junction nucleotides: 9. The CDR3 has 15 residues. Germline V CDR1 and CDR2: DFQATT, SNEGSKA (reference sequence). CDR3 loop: CSARVQGVGQETQYF. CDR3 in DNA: TGCAGTGCTAGGGTCCAGGGGGTAGGACAAGAGACCCAGTACTTC.

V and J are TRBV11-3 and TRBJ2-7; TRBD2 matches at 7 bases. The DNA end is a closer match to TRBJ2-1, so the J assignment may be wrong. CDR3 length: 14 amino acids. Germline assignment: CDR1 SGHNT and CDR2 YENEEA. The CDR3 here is CASSLGRLHNEQFF. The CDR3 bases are TGTGCCAGCAGCCTCGGGAGGTTGCACAATGAGCAGTTCTTC.

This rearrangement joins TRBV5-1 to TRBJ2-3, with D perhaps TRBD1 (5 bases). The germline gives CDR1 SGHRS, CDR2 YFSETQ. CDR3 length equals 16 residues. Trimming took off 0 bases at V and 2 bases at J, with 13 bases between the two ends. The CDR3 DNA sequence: TGCGCCAGCAGCTTGGCCTCTCAGGGCTCCACAGATACGCAGTATTTT. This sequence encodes CASSLASQGSTDTQYF. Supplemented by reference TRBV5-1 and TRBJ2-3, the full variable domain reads KAGVTQTPRYLIKTRGQQVTLSCSPISGHRSVSWYQQTPGQGLQFLFEYFSETQRNKGNFPGRFSGRQFSNSRSEMNVSTLELGDSALYLCASSLASQGSTDTQYFGPGTRLTVL.

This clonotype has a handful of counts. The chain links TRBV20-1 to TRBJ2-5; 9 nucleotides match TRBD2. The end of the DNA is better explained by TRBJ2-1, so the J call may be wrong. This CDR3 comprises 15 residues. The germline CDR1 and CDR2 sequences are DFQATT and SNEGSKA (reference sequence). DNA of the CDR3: TGCAGTGCTAGCGGTAGCGGGAGAAGTTACAATGAGCAGTTCTTC. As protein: CSASGSGRSYNEQFF.

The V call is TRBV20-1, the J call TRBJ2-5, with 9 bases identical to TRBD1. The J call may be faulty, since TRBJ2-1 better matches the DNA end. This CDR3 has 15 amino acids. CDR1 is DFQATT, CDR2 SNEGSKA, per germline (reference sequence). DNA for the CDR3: TGCAGTGCTAGACTCGACAGGGGGTTAACTCATGAGCAGTTCTTC. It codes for CSARLDRGLTHEQFF.